Presented here are 7 T cell receptor beta chains from one specimen sequenced in a study of cytomegalovirus exposure and HLA in healthy donors. The PCR was carried out with 60 Vbeta primers and 13 Jbeta primers. Here immunoSEQ multiplex PCR was the method, and the copy in TCRdb shows in-frame clones only, minus some. The sample consists of 100,000 to 150,000 clones, 80% of them appearing once. The sample comprised PBMCs. These receptors were obtained from a man aged 25 to 40 in good health and CMV-seropositive.

The chain joins TRBV27 to TRBJ1-2; 8 nucleotides match TRBD1. There are 16 residues in the CDR3. Germline CDR1 is MNHEY and CDR2 is SMNVEV (reference sequence). V was clipped by 3 bases and J by 7 bases; unmatched bases: 13. CDR3 in amino acids: CASSFLMGTGGGGYTF. CDR3 DNA sequence: TGTGCCAGCAGTTTTCTCATGGGGACAGGAGGTGGTGGCTACACCTTC.

The CDR3 nucleotides read TGTGCCAGCAGCTTTGAGAGCTCTGGAAACACCATATATTTT. Translating it yields CASSFESSGNTIYF. This rearrangement joins TRBV5-8 to TRBJ1-3; D unclear. CDR1 is SGHTS and CDR2 is YDEGEE in the germline V gene. V was shortened by 2 bases and J by 0 bases, with 6 bases between the two germline ends. The CDR3 spans 14 residues.

The CDR3 spells CASSQTGWSEAFF. In DNA form, the CDR3 reads TGTGCCAGCAGTCAAACAGGGTGGTCTGAAGCTTTCTTT. The chain links TRBV6-4 to TRBJ1-1, with TRBD1 as a possible D gene (6 bases). The ends were cut back, 5 bases at V and 6 bases at J, with 13 bases in the middle. The CDR3 length is 13 residues. Germline loops: CDR1 MRHNA, CDR2 SNTAGT.

This clone was counted a few times. V and J are TRBV27 and TRBJ2-5; D not resolved. This CDR3 is built from 14 residues. V lost 2 bases, J lost 5 bases, and 12 bases lay in between. Germline CDR1 and CDR2: MNHEY and SMNVEV (reference sequence). CDR3 sequence reads: CASSLTPRVETQYF. DNA of the CDR3: TGTGCCAGCAGTTTAACTCCCCGGGTGGAGACCCAGTACTTC.

V usage is TRBV5-1 and J usage is TRBJ2-7, with D possibly matching TRBD2 (5 bases). The CDR3 loop spans 13 amino acids. Germline loops: CDR1 SGHRS, CDR2 YFSETQ. Between the trimmed V and J ends, which lost 3 bases and 6 bases, there was a span of 13 bases. In nucleotides, the CDR3 is TGCGCCAGCAGCTCAGCAGGTCGGGGCGAGCAGTACTTC. Translation gives CASSSAGRGEQYF. The full variable domain, in which reference TRBV5-1 and TRBJ2-7 provide the parts outside the CDR3, is KAGVTQTPRYLIKTRGQQVTLSCSPISGHRSVSWYQQTPGQGLQFLFEYFSETQRNKGNFPGRFSGRQFSNSRSEMNVSTLELGDSALYLCASSSAGRGEQYFGPGTRLTVT.

This clone was recorded once. J is TRBJ2-7 and V is TRBV10-2, with a tentative D call TRBD2 (6 bases). Germline V gene sequence: CDR1 WSHSY, CDR2 SAAADI. V shed 4 bases and J shed 6 bases, with 19 bases lying between them. This CDR3 spans 15 amino acids. In DNA, the CDR3 is TGCGCCAGCAGTGCGGAGGGACGGTTAAGCCCCGAGCAGTACTTC. Protein sequence: CASSAEGRLSPEQYF.

The chain employs TRBV6-1 and TRBJ1-1; 8 nucleotides match TRBD1. The CDR3 extends over 14 amino acids. V was clipped by 8 bases and J by 8 bases; unmatched bases: 13. Germline V gene sequence: CDR1 MNHNS, CDR2 SASEGT. The DNA of the CDR3 is TGTGCCAGCCCCGATTACAGGGGGACTACCGAAGCTTTCTTT. Translated, it gives CASPDYRGTTEAFF.